This is a list of T cell receptor beta chains from one sample in a study of blood T cell repertoires in COVID-19. Sequencing was performed with immunoSEQ multiplex PCR; in TCRdb, only in-frame clones are kept and a portion is missing. The profile shows roughly 240,000 clones, 85% to 90% of them singletons. The sample taken for sequencing was peripheral blood. Receptor source: a man in his late teens or twenties with active or convalescent COVID-19. CDR3s include the opening cysteine and the closing phenylalanine or tryptophan. D genes are given only for firm matches. For some rows the clone size is stated as once, few or many, or as a class when expanded; others skip it.

>TRBJ2-5|TRBV7-9|NA|15|NA
TGTGCCAGCAGCTCAGGAGGGCATGCAAAAGAGACCCAGTACTTC
CASSSGGHAKETQYF
>TRBJ2-2|TRBV5-1|NA|15|once
TGCGCCAGCAGGGATAGCGCTGTGAACACCGGGGAGCTGTTTTTT
CASRDSAVNTGELFF
>TRBJ2-1|TRBV29-1|TRBD2|11|NA
TGCAGCGTTCCCGACGGACTAGTTCAGTTCTTC
CSVPDGLVQFF
>TRBJ2-1|TRBV7-2|NA|17|NA
TGTGCCAGCAGCTTAGTTTCTTTTGGGACTGCCACCAATGAGCAGTTCTTC
CASSLVSFGTATNEQFF
>TRBJ2-7|TRBV9|NA|14|NA
TGTGCCAGCAGCGTAGGAGGTTCTCCCTACGAGCAGTACTTC
CASSVGGSPYEQYF
>TRBJ2-5|TRBV2|NA|11|NA
TGTGCCAGCCTCAGGTCGGAGACCCAGTACTTC
CASLRSETQYF
>TRBJ2-7|TRBV2|NA|12|NA
TGTGCCAGCCAAGAGACTAGCTACGAGCAGTACTTC
CASQETSYEQYF
>TRBJ1-3|TRBV15|NA|13|NA
TGTGCCACCAGCAGGAATGAGTTTAACACCATATATTTT
CATSRNEFNTIYF
>TRBJ2-5|TRBV5-1|NA|15|NA
TGCGCCAGCAGCTTAACGGCGGAGGGATCCGGTACCCAGTACTTC
CASSLTAEGSGTQYF
>TRBJ2-1|TRBV28|TRBD2|16|few
TGTGCCAGCAGTCCCCCAGTAGCGGGGATAAACAATGAGCAGTTCTTC
CASSPPVAGINNEQFF
>TRBJ1-2|TRBV24-1|TRBD1|14|NA
TGTGCCACCAGTCACCCTCCGGACAGGGAGGGCTACACCTTC
CATSHPPDREGYTF
>TRBJ1-3|TRBV9|NA|11|NA
TGTGCCACCAAAGCGGCAAACACCATATATTTT
CATKAANTIYF
>TRBJ2-1|TRBV7-9|NA|13|many
TGTGCCAGCAGTGAAGGGGCGGCAAATGAGCAGTTCTTC
CASSEGAANEQFF
>TRBJ1-2|TRBV6-6|NA|13|few
TGTGCCAGCAACAGGGCTTTCGGCTATGGCTACACCTTC
CASNRAFGYGYTF